The next 2 T cell receptor beta chains were all read from a single sample in a study of CD8+CD57+ T cells in acquired aplastic anemia. Patients chosen for sequencing had shown CD8+CD57+ cell expansion by flow cytometry. Genomic DNA, serving as template, underwent TCR beta VDJ and CDR3 profiling. TCRdb reanalysed the reads using MiXCR and keeps one entry per CDR3 protein. There are about 180,000 distinct CDR3 sequences in the sample; around 48% occur only once, and 1.8% lies in the top ten. Sequencing was done on a sample of sorted CD4+, CD8+, or CD8+CD57+ T cells (not recorded which) from PBMCs. The receptors originated from a human donor with aplastic anemia.

V gene TRBV11-1 combines with J gene TRBJ2-1; maybe TRBD1 (5 bases). The CDR3 has 16 residues. From germline, CDR1 is SGHAT and CDR2 FQDESV (reference sequence). V lost 1 base, J lost 4 bases, and 14 bases lay in between. In DNA, the CDR3 is TGTGCCAGCAGCTTAGATGCAGGGATTGGATACAATGAGCAGTTCTTC. As protein: CASSLDAGIGYNEQFF.

The chain uses TRBV11-2 and TRBJ2-1; 11 nucleotides agree with TRBD2. Germline V gene data show CDR1 as SGHAT and CDR2 as FQNNGV. Trimming at V came to 5 bases and at J to 8 bases, leaving 8 bases not matched to a gene. The CDR3 extends over 15 amino acids. The CDR3 loop is CASSITSGGRDEQFF. The CDR3, as DNA: TGTGCCAGCAGCATTACTAGCGGGGGTCGCGATGAGCAGTTCTTC.